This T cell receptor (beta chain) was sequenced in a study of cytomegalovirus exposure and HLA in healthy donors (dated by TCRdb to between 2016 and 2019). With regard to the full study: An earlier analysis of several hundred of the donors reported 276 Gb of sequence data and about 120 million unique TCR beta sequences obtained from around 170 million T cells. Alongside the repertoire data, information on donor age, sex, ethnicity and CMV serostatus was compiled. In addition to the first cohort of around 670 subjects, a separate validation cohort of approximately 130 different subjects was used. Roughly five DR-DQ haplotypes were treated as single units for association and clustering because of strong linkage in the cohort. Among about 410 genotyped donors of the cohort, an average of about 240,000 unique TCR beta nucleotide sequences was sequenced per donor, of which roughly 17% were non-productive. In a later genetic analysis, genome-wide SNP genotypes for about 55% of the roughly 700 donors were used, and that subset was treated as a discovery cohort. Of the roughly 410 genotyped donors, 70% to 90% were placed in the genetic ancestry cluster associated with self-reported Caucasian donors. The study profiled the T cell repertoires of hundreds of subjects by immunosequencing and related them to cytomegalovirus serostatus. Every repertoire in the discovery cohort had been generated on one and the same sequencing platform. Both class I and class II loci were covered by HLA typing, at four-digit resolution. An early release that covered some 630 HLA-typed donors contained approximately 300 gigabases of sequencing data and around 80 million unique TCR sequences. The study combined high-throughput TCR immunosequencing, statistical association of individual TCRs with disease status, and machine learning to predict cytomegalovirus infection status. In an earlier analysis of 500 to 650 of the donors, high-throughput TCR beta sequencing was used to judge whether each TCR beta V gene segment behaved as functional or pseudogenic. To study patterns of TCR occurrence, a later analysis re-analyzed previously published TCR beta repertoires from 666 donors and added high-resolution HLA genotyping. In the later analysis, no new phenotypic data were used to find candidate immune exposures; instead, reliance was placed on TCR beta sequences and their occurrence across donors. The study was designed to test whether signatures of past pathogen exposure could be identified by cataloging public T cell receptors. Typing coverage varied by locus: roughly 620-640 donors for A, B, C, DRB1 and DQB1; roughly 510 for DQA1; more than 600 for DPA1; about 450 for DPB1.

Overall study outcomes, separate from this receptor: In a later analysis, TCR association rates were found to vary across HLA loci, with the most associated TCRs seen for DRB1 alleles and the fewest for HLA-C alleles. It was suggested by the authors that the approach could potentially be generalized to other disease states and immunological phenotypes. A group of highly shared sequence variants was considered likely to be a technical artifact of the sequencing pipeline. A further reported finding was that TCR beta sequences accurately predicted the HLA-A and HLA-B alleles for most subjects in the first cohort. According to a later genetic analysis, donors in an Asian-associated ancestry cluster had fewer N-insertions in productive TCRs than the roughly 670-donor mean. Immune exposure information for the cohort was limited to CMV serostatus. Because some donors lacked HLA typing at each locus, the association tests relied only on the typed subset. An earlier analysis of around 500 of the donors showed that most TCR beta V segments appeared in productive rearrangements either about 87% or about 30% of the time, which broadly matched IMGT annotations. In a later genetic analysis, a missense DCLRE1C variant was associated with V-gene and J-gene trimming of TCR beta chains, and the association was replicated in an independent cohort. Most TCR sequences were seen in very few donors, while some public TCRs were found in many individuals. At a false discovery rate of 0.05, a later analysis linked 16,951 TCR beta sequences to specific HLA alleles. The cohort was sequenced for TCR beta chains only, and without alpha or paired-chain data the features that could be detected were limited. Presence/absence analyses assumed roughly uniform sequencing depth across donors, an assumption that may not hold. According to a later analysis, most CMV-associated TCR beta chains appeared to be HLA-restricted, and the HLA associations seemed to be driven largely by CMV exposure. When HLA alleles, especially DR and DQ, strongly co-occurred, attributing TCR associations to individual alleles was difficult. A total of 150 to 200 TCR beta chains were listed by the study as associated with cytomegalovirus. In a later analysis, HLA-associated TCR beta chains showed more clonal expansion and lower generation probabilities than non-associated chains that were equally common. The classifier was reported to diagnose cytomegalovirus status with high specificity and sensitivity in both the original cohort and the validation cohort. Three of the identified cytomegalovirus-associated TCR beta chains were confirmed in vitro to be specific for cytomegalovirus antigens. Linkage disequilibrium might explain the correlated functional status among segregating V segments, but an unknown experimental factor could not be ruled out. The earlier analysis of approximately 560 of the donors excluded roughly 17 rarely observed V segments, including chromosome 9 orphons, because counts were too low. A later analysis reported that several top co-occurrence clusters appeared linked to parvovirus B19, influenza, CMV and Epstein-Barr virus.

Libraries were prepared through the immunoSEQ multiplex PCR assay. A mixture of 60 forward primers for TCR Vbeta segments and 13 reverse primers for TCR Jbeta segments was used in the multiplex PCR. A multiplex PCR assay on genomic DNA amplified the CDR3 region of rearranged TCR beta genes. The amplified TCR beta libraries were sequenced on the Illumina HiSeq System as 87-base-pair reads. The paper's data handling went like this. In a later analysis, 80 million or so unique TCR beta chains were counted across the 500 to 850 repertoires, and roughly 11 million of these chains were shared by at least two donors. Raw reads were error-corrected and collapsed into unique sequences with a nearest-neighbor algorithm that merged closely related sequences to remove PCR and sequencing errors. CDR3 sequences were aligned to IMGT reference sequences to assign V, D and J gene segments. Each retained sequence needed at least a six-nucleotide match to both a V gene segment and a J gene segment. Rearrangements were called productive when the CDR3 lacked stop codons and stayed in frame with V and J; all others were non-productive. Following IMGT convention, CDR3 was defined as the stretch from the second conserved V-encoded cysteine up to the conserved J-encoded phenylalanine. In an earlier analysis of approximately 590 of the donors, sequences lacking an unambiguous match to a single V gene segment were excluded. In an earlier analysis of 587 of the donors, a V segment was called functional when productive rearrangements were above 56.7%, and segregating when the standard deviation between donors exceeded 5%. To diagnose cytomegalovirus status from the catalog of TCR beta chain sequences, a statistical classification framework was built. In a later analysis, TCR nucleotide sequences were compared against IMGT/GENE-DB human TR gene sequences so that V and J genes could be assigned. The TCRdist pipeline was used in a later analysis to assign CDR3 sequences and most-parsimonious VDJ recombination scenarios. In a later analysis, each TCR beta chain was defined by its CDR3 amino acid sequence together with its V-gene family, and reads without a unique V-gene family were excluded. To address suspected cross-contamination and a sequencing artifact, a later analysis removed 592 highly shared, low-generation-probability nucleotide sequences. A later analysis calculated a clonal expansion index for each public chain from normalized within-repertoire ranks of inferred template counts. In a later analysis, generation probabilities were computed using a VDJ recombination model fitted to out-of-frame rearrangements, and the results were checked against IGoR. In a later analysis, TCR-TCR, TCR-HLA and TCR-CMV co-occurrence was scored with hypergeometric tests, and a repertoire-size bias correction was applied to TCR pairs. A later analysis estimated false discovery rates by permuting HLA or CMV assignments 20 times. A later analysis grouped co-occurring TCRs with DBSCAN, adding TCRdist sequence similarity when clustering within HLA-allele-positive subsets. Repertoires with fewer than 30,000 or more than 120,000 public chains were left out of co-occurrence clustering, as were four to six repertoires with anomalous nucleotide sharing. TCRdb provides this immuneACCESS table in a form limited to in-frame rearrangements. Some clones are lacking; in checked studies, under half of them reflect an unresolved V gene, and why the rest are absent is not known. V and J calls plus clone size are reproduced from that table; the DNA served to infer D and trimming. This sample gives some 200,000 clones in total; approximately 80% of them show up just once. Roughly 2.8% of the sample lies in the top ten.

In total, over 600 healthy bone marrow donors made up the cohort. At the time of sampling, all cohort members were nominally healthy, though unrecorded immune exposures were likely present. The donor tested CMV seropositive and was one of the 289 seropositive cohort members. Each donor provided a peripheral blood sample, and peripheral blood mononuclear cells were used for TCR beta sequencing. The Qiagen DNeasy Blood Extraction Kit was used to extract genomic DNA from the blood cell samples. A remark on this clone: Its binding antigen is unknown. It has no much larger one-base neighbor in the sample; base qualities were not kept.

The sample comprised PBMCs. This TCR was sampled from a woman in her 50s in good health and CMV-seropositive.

The CDR3 reads as follows: CASSRQNTGELFF. The DNA sequence reads TGTGCCAGCAGCCGACAGAACACCGGGGAGCTGTTTTTT. In this chain, TRBV6-4 is recombined with TRBJ2-2; confidence is insufficient to name the D gene. The germline V gene specifies MRHNA as CDR1 and SNTAGT as CDR2. From cysteine to phenylalanine, the CDR3 is 13 amino acids long. CDR3 DNA is the only sequence kept; it has 39 bases, read in frame from the first base. The V and J ends are trimmed by 6 bases and 1 base, leaving 6 bases between them.